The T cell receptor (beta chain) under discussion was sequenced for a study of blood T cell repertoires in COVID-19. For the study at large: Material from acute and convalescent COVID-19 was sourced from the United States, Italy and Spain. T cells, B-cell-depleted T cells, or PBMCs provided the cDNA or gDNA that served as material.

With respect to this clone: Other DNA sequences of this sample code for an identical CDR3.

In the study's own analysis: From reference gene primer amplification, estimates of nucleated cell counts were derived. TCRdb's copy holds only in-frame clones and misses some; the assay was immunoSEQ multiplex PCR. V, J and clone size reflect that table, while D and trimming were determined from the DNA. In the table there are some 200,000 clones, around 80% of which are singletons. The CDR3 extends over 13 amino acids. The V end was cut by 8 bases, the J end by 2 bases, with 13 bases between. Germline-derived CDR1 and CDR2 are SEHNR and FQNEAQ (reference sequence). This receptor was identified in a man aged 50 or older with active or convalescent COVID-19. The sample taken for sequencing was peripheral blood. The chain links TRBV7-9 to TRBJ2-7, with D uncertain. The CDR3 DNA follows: TGTGCCAGCTCTTCAGGTCGAGCCTACGAGCAGTACTTC. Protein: CASSSGRAYEQYF.